This T cell receptor beta chain was sequenced during a study of control samples from healthy donors and cancer patients. Method: immunoSEQ multiplex PCR; TCRdb's copy keeps in-frame clones and lacks some. The sample consists of some 200,000 clones, roughly 93% of them appearing once. This TCR came from a man younger than 35 in good health. Sequenced sample: blood.

The CDR3 loop reads CASSHQQAADYGYTF. The CDR3 bases are TGTGCCAGCAGCCATCAACAGGCGGCGGACTATGGCTACACCTTC. The chain is built from TRBV3-1 (or the pseudogene TRBV3-2) and TRBJ1-2; tentative D call: TRBD1 (5 bases). The CDR3 runs to 15 residues. Trimming pared 3 bases from V and 3 bases from J, leaving 14 bases between. CDR1 is LGHDT and CDR2 is YNNKEL in the germline V gene (reference sequence).